The 7 T cell receptor beta chains given below trace back to one sample, sequenced in a study of blood T cells in healthy people across ages. The use of a sample-barcoded 5' primer and a J-beta primer mix characterized a second PCR of roughly 7 to 11 cycles. TCRdb re-called the 5' RACE reads with MiXCR, one entry per CDR3 protein. This table holds roughly 1,700,000 distinct CDR3 sequences, roughly 27% found once. The sample was blood. These TCRs come from a woman younger than 45 in good health.

With regard to this clonotype: A much larger clone is a single base away; this may be a read error. The chain carries TRBV29-1 and TRBJ2-7; TRBD2 might be the D (6 bases). The V end lost 5 bases, the J end lost 5 bases, and 13 bases lay between the germline ends. The germline gives CDR1 SQVTM, CDR2 ANQGSEA. This CDR3 has 12 amino acids. In DNA, the CDR3 is TGCAGCGTTCGGGAGAGTTCCCACGAGCAGTACTTC. Its protein product is CSVRESSHEQYF.

This clonotype was observed at least ten times. The V gene is TRBV6-5, the J gene TRBJ1-2; D gene uncertain. Germline CDR1 reads MNHEY; CDR2 reads SVGAGI. With 6 bases removed from V and 2 bases from J, the gap between germline ends came to 16 bases. The CDR3 extends over 15 amino acids. The CDR3 DNA reads as TGTGCCAGCAGCAAACCCGGGATGGGGAACTATGGCTACACCTTC. It translates to CASSKPGMGNYGYTF.

The sample holds a few counts of this clonotype. The chain carries TRBV19 and TRBJ1-1; weak D call: TRBD1 (5 bases). Germline V gene sequence: CDR1 LNHDA, CDR2 SQIVND (reference sequence). The CDR3 is made up of 16 amino acids. The V gene lost 3 bases and the J gene lost 0 bases, with 14 bases spanning the gap. CDR3 region: CASSIGPGPLNTEAFF. Here the CDR3 DNA reads TGTGCCAGTAGTATCGGACCGGGACCTTTGAACACTGAAGCTTTCTTT.

This clonotype was seen only a few times. CDR3 region: CASRKQGINSPLHF. CDR3 DNA: TGTGCCAGCAGGAAACAGGGGATCAATTCACCCCTCCACTTT. The chain couples TRBV12-3 or TRBV12-4 to TRBJ1-6, with 7 bases lining up with TRBD1. V gave up 6 bases and J gave up 7 bases; unmatched junction bases: 6. The CDR3 length is 14 residues.

This clonotype showed up just a few times. The J gene is TRBJ2-1, the V gene TRBV2, with D maybe TRBD2 (5 bases). CDR1 and CDR2 (germline): SNHLY, FYNNEI. Trimming pared 0 bases from V and 8 bases from J, leaving 14 bases between. The CDR3 covers 15 residues. CDR3 loop: CASSEAGARSHEQFF. CDR3 in DNA: TGTGCCAGCAGTGAAGCGGGAGCACGGTCCCATGAGCAGTTCTTC.

The genes are TRBV6-6 and TRBJ2-1; unclear D gene. Trimming removed 0 bases at V and 4 bases at J, with 10 bases between. Looked up from germline, CDR1 is MNHNY and CDR2 is SVGAGI (reference sequence). The CDR3 length is 15 residues. The CDR3 is CASSYSKASYNEQFF. For the CDR3, the DNA is TGTGCCAGCAGTTACTCGAAAGCGTCTTACAATGAGCAGTTCTTC.

This clonotype was observed at least ten times. V is TRBV6-5 and J is TRBJ1-2; 10 bases fit TRBD1. Germline loops: CDR1 MNHEY, CDR2 SVGAGI. This CDR3 is built from 14 residues. V shed 6 bases and J 8 bases; nucleotides not matched to a gene: 9. The CDR3 reads CASSPRTGGGGYTF. The CDR3 DNA is TGTGCCAGCAGCCCTAGGACAGGGGGAGGAGGCTACACCTTC.